The present T cell receptor beta chain was sequenced within a study of T cells in Graves' hyperthyroidism and ophthalmopathy. Study-wide points: Patients with ophthalmopathy were separated from those with stable hyperthyroidism by a 13 V-J model.

This clonotype was seen a handful of times. Its matching antigen is unknown. TCR beta CDR3 regions were amplified from RNA. First-round RT-PCR with HTBI primers amplified the TCR CDR3 region. MiXCR was run by TCRdb on the multiplex PCR reads, yielding one entry per CDR3 protein. This sample yields some 560,000 distinct CDR3 sequences, of which around a sixth are seen a single time; around 6.6% belongs to the top ten. The sequence came from a woman between 25 and 40 years old with Graves' hyperthyroidism. Sequenced sample: blood.

The CDR3 loop is CASSEQGTYNEQFF. Here the CDR3 DNA reads TGTGCCAGCAGTGAACAGGGGACCTACAATGAGCAGTTCTTC. The rearrangement uses TRBV25-1 and TRBJ2-1, with a possible D match to TRBD1 (6 bases). V was shortened by 2 bases and J by 2 bases, with 7 bases between the two germline ends. The V gene's germline CDR1 is MGHDK and CDR2 SYGVNS. The CDR3 totals 14 residues.